One sample yielded the 14 T cell receptor beta chains listed below, sequenced in a study of cytotoxic CD8 clonotypes in ibrutinib-treated CLL. The assay was immunoSEQ multiplex PCR, and TCRdb's table has in-frame clones only and misses some. This sample has 95,000 to 100,000 clones, with roughly 80% found just once. Specimen: PBMCs, collected after 12 months of ibrutinib treatment. These receptor sequences come from a human donor with chronic lymphocytic leukemia.

The sample holds one count of this clone. The CDR3 DNA is TGTGCCTGGAGTCCATCCCGACAGGGTCTTTTGGAAAAACTGTTTTTT. Its protein is CAWSPSRQGLLEKLFF. The chain employs TRBV30 and TRBJ1-4, with 7 bases that match TRBD1. CDR3 size: 16 residues. Germline values: CDR1 GTSNPN, CDR2 SVGIG (reference sequence). Trimming removed 2 bases from V and 8 bases from J; junction bases left unmatched: 14.

The V call is TRBV9, the J call TRBJ2-1; 10 bases line up with TRBD2. The CDR3 totals 14 residues. CDR1 and CDR2 from the germline V gene are SGDLS and YYNGEE. V shed 3 bases and J 12 bases; nucleotides not matched to a gene: 9. The DNA of the CDR3 is TGTGCCAGCAGCGGGCTAGCGGGGGTCCAGGGGCAGTTCTTC. This sequence encodes CASSGLAGVQGQFF.

The J gene is TRBJ2-7, the V gene TRBV5-1; D uncertain. CDR1 and CDR2 (germline): SGHRS, YFSETQ. V lost 4 bases to trimming and J lost 3 bases, with 11 bases between them. The CDR3 contains 13 residues. CDR3 in amino acids: CASSASGGYEQYF. CDR3 DNA: TGCGCCAGCAGCGCGTCGGGCGGCTACGAGCAGTACTTC.

In its sample, this clone was seen many times. Additional DNA sequences in this sample encode the identical CDR3. V and J are TRBV27 and TRBJ2-3, with D hard to call. The CDR3 has 14 amino acids. The V end was cut by 0 bases, the J end by 6 bases, with 10 bases between. CDR1 is MNHEY and CDR2 is SMNVEV in the germline V gene (reference sequence). In nucleotides, the CDR3 is TGTGCCAGCAGTTTATCCTACAGTCGCGATACGCAGTATTTT. Its translation is CASSLSYSRDTQYF.

V and J are TRBV2 and TRBJ2-7, with 7 bases lining up with TRBD1. CDR3 length: 13 amino acids. CDR1 and CDR2 (germline): SNHLY, FYNNEI. V was pared by 8 bases and J by 0 bases, with 4 bases of the junction left unmatched. The CDR3 nucleotides read TGTGCCAGCGGCTGGGACAGCTCCTACGAGCAGTACTTC. This encodes CASGWDSSYEQYF.

The chain links TRBV5-1 to TRBJ1-1; D remains ambiguous. Germline assignment: CDR1 SGHRS and CDR2 YFSETQ. The V end was cut by 6 bases, the J end by 0 bases, with 15 bases between. The CDR3 totals 15 residues. The CDR3 loop is CASKPTTLMNTEAFF. The DNA of the CDR3 is TGCGCCAGCAAGCCGACCACCCTCATGAACACTGAAGCTTTCTTT.

This clone has a handful of counts. This rearrangement joins TRBV6-1 to TRBJ1-3, with D possibly being TRBD1 (6 bases). Trimming shortened V by 8 bases and J by 4 bases, and 12 bases separated the two germline ends. From germline, CDR1 is MNHNS and CDR2 SASEGT. The CDR3 consists of 13 residues. Written as DNA, the CDR3 is TGTGCCAGCGGGACAAGGGCAGGAAACACCATATATTTT. Protein product: CASGTRAGNTIYF.

The chain has TRBV5-4 and TRBJ1-1, with 8 bases aligning to TRBD1. Germline V gives CDR1 SGHNT, CDR2 YYREEE (reference sequence). The CDR3 has 14 residues. V shed 1 base, J shed 5 bases, and the junction held 4 bases outside the gene matches. In DNA, the CDR3 is TGTGCCAGCAGCTTGCAGGGGGCGCGTACTGAAGCTTTCTTT. This encodes CASSLQGARTEAFF.

This clone was seen once. This chain connects TRBV6-6 to TRBJ1-6; no firm D call. The CDR3 has 14 amino acids. Germline assignment: CDR1 MNHNY and CDR2 SVGAGI (reference sequence). Deletions cut 6 bases from V and 9 bases from J, with 15 bases between. This chain's CDR3 is CASSPVLGVSPLHF. The CDR3 nucleotides are TGTGCCAGCAGCCCGGTCCTTGGGGTTTCACCCCTCCACTTT.

The chain carries TRBV7-2 and TRBJ2-5; 7 nucleotides align to TRBD1. Germline assignment: CDR1 SGHTA and CDR2 FQGNSA. With V trimmed by 1 base and J by 7 bases, 6 bases remained unmatched. The CDR3 spans 14 residues. CDR3: CASSLERTGRTQYF. For the CDR3, the DNA is TGTGCCAGCAGCTTAGAAAGGACAGGCCGGACCCAGTACTTC.

The chain couples TRBV6-4 to TRBJ2-1; D is unresolved. V lost 6 bases, J lost 3 bases, and 9 bases lay in between. Germline CDR1 is MRHNA and CDR2 is SNTAGT. This CDR3 spans 13 amino acids. The CDR3 DNA sequence: TGTGCCAGCAGCGCAGGAAGCTACAATGAGCAGTTCTTC. Translation gives CASSAGSYNEQFF.

The chain uses TRBV19 and TRBJ2-3, with TRBD2 matching 8 bases. Germline CDR1 and CDR2: LNHDA and SQIVND (reference sequence). This CDR3 contains 15 residues. Trimming took 6 bases from V and 12 from J; bases not matched to a gene: 17. Here the CDR3 reads CASSPQDFPGLDQYF. The CDR3, as DNA: TGTGCCAGTAGCCCACAAGATTTTCCGGGACTAGACCAGTATTTT.

The chain uses TRBV7-8 and TRBJ2-7, with D tentatively TRBD1 (6 bases). The CDR3 has 14 amino acids. V was shortened by 1 base and J by 6 bases, with 13 bases between the two germline ends. CDR1 and CDR2 (germline): SGHVS, FQNEAQ. The CDR3 protein is CASSLGAQGREQYF. CDR3 sequence (DNA): TGTGCCAGCAGCTTAGGGGCCCAGGGGCGCGAGCAGTACTTC.

This chain joins TRBV19 and TRBJ1-2; 7 bases align to TRBD1. The V gene end was trimmed by 7 bases and the J gene end by 0 bases; junction bases not matched to a gene: 8. In germline, CDR1 is LNHDA, CDR2 SQIVND (reference sequence). The CDR3 loop spans 15 amino acids. The CDR3 DNA reads as TGTGCCAGTAACCGGCCCGGGACAGCTAACTATGGCTACACCTTC. Its protein is CASNRPGTANYGYTF. Full variable domain (missing parts from reference TRBV19 and TRBJ1-2): DGGITQSPKYLFRKEGQNVTLSCEQNLNHDAMYWYRQDPGQGLRLIYYSQIVNDFQKGDIAEGYSVSREKKESFPLTVTSAQKNPTAFYLCASNRPGTANYGYTFGSGTRLTVV.